This T cell receptor (beta chain) was sequenced in a study of CD8+CD57+ T cells in acquired aplastic anemia. Study-level results: About 28 sequences, all CD8+ CDR3, were shared between patients and controls.

About this clonotype itself: Its antigen is not identified.

The V gene lost 5 bases and the J gene lost 0 bases, with 7 bases spanning the gap. CDR3 length: 13 residues. Germline lookup yields CDR1 SGHTA and CDR2 FQGTGA. The template for TCR beta VDJ and CDR3 sequence profiling was genomic DNA. TCRdb itself ran the reads through MiXCR, one entry per CDR3 protein. The sample records 150,000 to 200,000 distinct CDR3 sequences, 40% to 60% being singletons. All patients picked for sequencing had shown, by flow cytometry, an expansion of CD8+CD57+ cells. The TCR was taken from a human donor with aplastic anemia. This chain uses TRBV7-3 with TRBJ1-1; D ambiguous. The sample was sorted CD4+, CD8+, or CD8+CD57+ T cells (not recorded which) from PBMCs. CDR3 DNA: TGTGCCAGCAGCCCGTTGCTGAACACTGAAGCTTTCTTT. Protein sequence: CASSPLLNTEAFF.